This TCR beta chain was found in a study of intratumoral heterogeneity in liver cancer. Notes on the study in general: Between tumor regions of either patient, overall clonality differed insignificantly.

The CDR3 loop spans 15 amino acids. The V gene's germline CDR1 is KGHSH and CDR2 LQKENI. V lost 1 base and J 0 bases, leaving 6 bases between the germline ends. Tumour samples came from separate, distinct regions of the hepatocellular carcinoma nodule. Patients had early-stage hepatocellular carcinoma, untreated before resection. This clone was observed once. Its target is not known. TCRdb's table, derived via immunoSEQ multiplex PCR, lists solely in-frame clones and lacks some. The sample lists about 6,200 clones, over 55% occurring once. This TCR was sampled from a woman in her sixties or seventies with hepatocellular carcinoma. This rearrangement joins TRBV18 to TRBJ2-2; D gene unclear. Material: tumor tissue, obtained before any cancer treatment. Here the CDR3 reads CASSPRPANTGELFF. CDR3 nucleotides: TGTGCCAGCTCACCACGGCCCGCGAACACCGGGGAGCTGTTTTTT. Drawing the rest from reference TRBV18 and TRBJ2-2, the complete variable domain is NAGVMQNPRHLVRRRGQEARLRCSPMKGHSHVYWYRQLPEEGLKFMVYLQKENIIDESGMPKERFSAEFPKEGPSILRIQQVVRGDSAAYFCASSPRPANTGELFFGEGSRLTVL.